This T cell receptor (beta chain) was recorded in a study of CXCR3-negative and CXCR3-positive naive CD8 T cells (dated by TCRdb to the late 2010s). For context, the study as a whole: About 135 million TRB reads were obtained in total, roughly 1.5 +/- 0.3 million reads per library. TRBV-TRBJ cluster analysis included naive subsets from several donors and memory cells from 3 donors. Diversity and physicochemical repertoire analyses covered approximately 10 donors pooled from two independent experiments. Results and caveats for the whole study, not just this receptor: Compared with CXCR3-negative naive cells, CXCR3-positive naive cells had TRB CDR3s with higher hydrophobicity (lower Kidera factor 4), lower energy, and higher strength and volume indices. Comparably high repertoire diversity was found in both naive subsets, whereas much lower repertoire diversity was found in memory CD8+ T cells. Because surface CD5, which is linked to self-reactivity in mice, was comparable between the naive subsets, TCR interaction strength was also inferred from TRB CDR3 physicochemical properties. Within the same donor, TRBV-TRBJ usage looked similar between naive CXCR3-negative and CXCR3-positive cells, but memory cells had distinct patterns. CXCR3 expression partially decreased after cryopreservation, so most assays used freshly isolated PBMCs.

Comments on this clonotype: Its antigen remains unidentified.

CDR1 and CDR2 are read off the germline V gene (reference sequence) as DFQATT and SNEGSKA. The CDR3, from cysteine to phenylalanine, totals 18 residues. No DNA was logged. Each CD8+ T cell subset was flow-sorted in triplicate, with some 300,000 cells per subset placed directly into RLT lysis buffer. Naive CD8+ T cells were defined stringently as CD45RO-CCR7+CD27+CD95- to exclude memory contaminants. Standard density gradient centrifugation was used to isolate peripheral blood mononuclear cells from buffy coats. Naive CXCR3-negative and CXCR3-positive CD8+ T cells were flow-sorted on a FACSAria III. An RNeasy Mini Kit was used to extract total RNA from the sorted cells. The sequencer listed for this sample is NextSeq 550. The Human TCR Profiling Kit (MiLaboratory) was used to prepare UMI-labeled 5' RACE TRB cDNA libraries. The full amount of extracted RNA was used for cDNA synthesis, and the full amount of resulting cDNA was used for PCR amplification. Libraries were prepared in parallel using an identical number of PCR cycles. The study's own analysis went as follows. With a requirement of at least two reads per UMI, MIGEC and MiXCR extracted about 50,000 +/- 10,000 unique UMI-labeled TRB cDNA molecules per library. Each library averaged around 40,000 +/- 10,000 functional in-frame TRB CDR3 nucleotide clonotypes without stop codons. After downsampling to 5000 UMI-labeled TRB molecules per sample, diversity metrics such as normalized Shannon-Wiener and Chao1 were calculated in VDJtools. Clonotype-size-weighted physicochemical properties of the central five CDR3 residues (interaction energy, strength, volume and Kidera factor 4) were computed in VDJtools. TCRdb reprocessed the reads, so every CDR3 protein sequence counts as one entry and DNA is not shown. The V and J calls were not made by the authors but by TCRdb's processing. This sample's table lists tens of thousands of distinct CDR3 sequences. Of the sample, around 0.58% falls within the top ten clones.

The specimen sequenced was naive CXCR3+ CD8+ T cells from blood. The cell subset or site label, read with the paper, signifies: CD45RO-CCR7+CD27+CD95- naive CD8+ T cells expressing CXCR3 (TNR3+). The sequence joins TRBV20-1 to TRBJ2-1; lacking DNA, the TRBD2 call made by TCRdb goes unchecked. The source is a human donor in good health. Some clones in this sample may be carry-over from other donors' samples. The CDR3 protein is CSACRTSTSWAWYNEQFF.